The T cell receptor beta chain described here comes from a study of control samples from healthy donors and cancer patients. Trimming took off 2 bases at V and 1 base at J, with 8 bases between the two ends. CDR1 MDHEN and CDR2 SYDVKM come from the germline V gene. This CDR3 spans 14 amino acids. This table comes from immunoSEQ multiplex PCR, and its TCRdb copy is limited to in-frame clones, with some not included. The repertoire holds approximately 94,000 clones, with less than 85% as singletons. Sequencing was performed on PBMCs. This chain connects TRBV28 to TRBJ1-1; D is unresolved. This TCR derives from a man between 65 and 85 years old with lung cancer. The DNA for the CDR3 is TGTGCCAGCAGTTTAGGATGGGGGAACACTGAAGCTTTCTTT. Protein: CASSLGWGNTEAFF.